This TCR beta chain originates from a study of post-analysis software for immune sequencing data. Overall study: Secondary progressive, relapsing-remitting and progressive-relapsing multiple sclerosis were among the included disease courses. Findings and caveats of the study: The normalized Chao1 diversity of multiple sclerosis patients was significantly lower than that of controls. About 5 TRBV segments (TRBV5-6, TRBV5-1 and TRBV20-1 among them) occurred more frequently in patients than in controls.

This clonotype was found a few times. The antigen is unknown. TCR beta cDNA libraries included unique molecular identifiers. It was from approximately 0.91 to 9.4 million T cells that 500,000 to 600,000 cDNA molecules came. TCRdb recomputed calls from the PCR reads with MiXCR, one row per CDR3 protein. The sample holds about 770,000 distinct CDR3 sequences; 35% to 55% are singletons and the top ten take roughly 4.5%. The V gene lost 1 base and the J gene lost 5 bases, with 17 bases spanning the gap. This CDR3 is built from 16 residues. CDR1 SGHAT and CDR2 FQNNGV come from the germline V gene. V and J are TRBV11-2 and TRBJ2-5; the D gene could be TRBD1 or TRBD2 (5 bases each). This sequence originates from a girl under 18 with multiple sclerosis. The sequenced sample was blood. CDR3 in DNA: TGTGCCAGCAGCTTAGGTGGGGACCCCAGAGCGGAGACCCAGTACTTC. It codes for CASSLGGDPRAETQYF.